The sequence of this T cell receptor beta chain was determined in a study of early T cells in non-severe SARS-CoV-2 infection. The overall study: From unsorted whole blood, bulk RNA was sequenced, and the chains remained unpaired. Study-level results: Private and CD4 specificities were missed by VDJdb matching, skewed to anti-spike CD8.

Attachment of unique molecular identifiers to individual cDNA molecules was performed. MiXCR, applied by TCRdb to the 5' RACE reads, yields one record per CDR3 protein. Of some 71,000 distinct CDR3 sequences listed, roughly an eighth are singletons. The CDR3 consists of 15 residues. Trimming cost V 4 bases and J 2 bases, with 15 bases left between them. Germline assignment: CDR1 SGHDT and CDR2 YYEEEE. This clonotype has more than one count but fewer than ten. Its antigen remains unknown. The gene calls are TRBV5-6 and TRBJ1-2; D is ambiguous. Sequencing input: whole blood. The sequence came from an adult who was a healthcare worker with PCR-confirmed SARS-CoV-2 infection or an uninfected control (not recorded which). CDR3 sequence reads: CASSTQGRWNYGYTF. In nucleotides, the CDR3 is TGTGCCAGCAGCACTCAAGGACGGTGGAACTATGGCTACACCTTC. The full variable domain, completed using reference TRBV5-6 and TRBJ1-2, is DAGVTQSPTHLIKTRGQQVTLRCSPKSGHDTVSWYQQALGQGPQFIFQYYEEEERQRGNFPDRFSGHQFPNYSSELNVNALLLGDSALYLCASSTQGRWNYGYTFGSGTRLTVV.